This entry concerns a single T cell receptor (beta chain). Its antigen is unidentified. These data come from a study of cytomegalovirus exposure and HLA in healthy donors. Study-wide points: Most CMV-associated TCR beta chains appeared HLA-restricted in a later analysis. Presence/absence analyses rested on an assumption that sequencing depth was roughly uniform across donors. When analyzed later, a missense DCLRE1C variant was found to be linked to TCR beta V- and J-gene trimming.

In the PCR, 60 Vbeta and 13 Jbeta primers were used. Sequencing was performed with immunoSEQ multiplex PCR; in TCRdb, only in-frame clones are kept and a portion is missing. Altogether 100,000 to 150,000 clones are present, approximately 76% being singletons, with the ten largest covering around 30%. The CDR3 consists of 14 residues. Per germline, CDR1 SEHNR and CDR2 FQNEAQ (reference sequence). V was pared by 1 base and J by 3 bases, with 10 bases between. This sequence was found in a man in his fifties or sixties in good health and CMV-seropositive. The J gene is TRBJ2-7, the V gene TRBV7-9; perhaps TRBD1 as D (5 bases). Source material: PBMCs. CDR3 sequence (DNA): TGTGCCAGCAGCTTAGGTCAGGGCCTCTACGAGCAGTACTTC. This translates into CASSLGQGLYEQYF.